This T cell receptor (beta chain) was sequenced for a study of radiation and T cells in renal cell carcinoma. With respect to this clone: The antigen is unknown.

Data came from immunoSEQ multiplex PCR; TCRdb stores just in-frame clones and leaves some out. The sample lists about 76,000 clones; 89% were seen once. Study conclusions and caveats: From baseline, blood top tumor clonotypes peaked at 2 weeks post-radiation. No pretreatment tumor biopsies were available for baseline clonotypes.

V lost 6 bases and J lost 0, with 13 bases in between. Germline CDR1 reads MNHEY; CDR2 reads SMNVEV (reference sequence). This CDR3 is built from 15 residues. The time point was: blood 4 weeks post-SBRT, at nephrectomy. The treatment was: 15 Gy SBRT to primary tumor, nephrectomy 4 weeks later. Nephrectomy followed 15 Gy stereotactic body radiation by 4 weeks. This renal cell carcinoma was of the clear cell type. The chain is built from TRBV27 and TRBJ2-3, with D possibly matching TRBD2 (5 bases). The sequence came from an older woman with renal cell carcinoma. The sequenced sample was blood, obtained from a patient whose treatment included radiotherapy and nephrectomy. CDR3 loop: CASSKRADSTDTQYF. As DNA, the CDR3 is TGTGCCAGCAGCAAACGAGCGGATAGCACAGATACGCAGTATTTT.